The 17 T cell receptor beta chains below all came from one sample that was sequenced in a study of T cells in Graves' hyperthyroidism and ophthalmopathy. TCR beta CDR3 regions were amplified from RNA. A set of HTBI primers served as the primers for a first-round RT-PCR of the TCR CDR3. One entry per CDR3 protein results from TCRdb running MiXCR on the multiplex PCR reads. Here the sample spans around 290,000 distinct CDR3 sequences, 10% to 15% being singletons. Sequencing was done on a sample of blood. The receptors come from a young woman with Graves' hyperthyroidism that later progressed to Graves' ophthalmopathy.

This chain joins TRBV4-2 and TRBJ1-6; D may be TRBD1 (6 bases). Trimming removed 4 bases from V and 6 bases from J, with 16 bases in between. The CDR3 is 16 amino acids. Germline CDR1 and CDR2: LGHNA and YNFKEQ. The CDR3 here is CASSPSPGAGNSPLHF. CDR3 coding DNA: TGTGCCAGCAGCCCGTCCCCAGGGGCTGGTAATTCACCCCTCCACTTT.

Of note for this clonotype: One end of the junction varies from germline; a read error may be responsible. The chain joins TRBV29-1 to TRBJ2-3; possible D gene TRBD1, 7 bases. The CDR3 contains 14 residues. Per the germline V gene, CDR1 is SQVTM and CDR2 is ANQGSEA. The CDR3 is CSQGGEGHTDTRYF. The CDR3 coding sequence is TGCAGCCAGGGGGGAGAAGGTCACACAGATACGCGGTATTTT.

Concerning this clonotype itself: Just one base apart from a much larger clone, this may be a read error. This rearrangement joins TRBV4-1 to TRBJ1-5; a possible D gene is TRBD1 (6 bases). This CDR3 comprises 16 residues. The germline V gene encodes CDR1 MGHRA and CDR2 YSYEKL. CDR3 DNA: TGCGCCAGCGGCCACCGACATGGGGGGGCCGGACAGCCCCAGCATTTT. Its translation: CASGHRHGGAGQPQHF.

There are many counts of this clonotype. The rearrangement links TRBV30 to TRBJ2-1; no definite D call. Germline-derived CDR1 and CDR2 are GTSNPN and SVGIG (reference sequence). There are 14 residues in the CDR3. V was shortened by 2 bases and J by 4 bases, with 12 bases between the two germline ends. The CDR3 bases are TGTGCCTGGAGTCGTGGGCTCCTGTACAATGAGCAGTTCTTC. This sequence encodes CAWSRGLLYNEQFF. Variable domain in full (rest from reference TRBV30 and TRBJ2-1): SQTIHQWPATLVQPVGSPLSLECTVEGTSNPNLYWYRQAAGRGLQLLFYSVGIGQISSEVPQNLSASRPQDRQFILSSKKLLLSDSGFYLCAWSRGLLYNEQFFGPGTRLTVL.

In this sample, this clonotype turned up many times. V usage is TRBV6-1 and J usage is TRBJ1-5, with D tentatively TRBD1 (5 bases). Germline values: CDR1 MNHNS, CDR2 SASEGT. This CDR3 region has 14 residues. V lost 4 bases and J lost 1, with 8 bases in between. The CDR3 nucleotides read TGTGCCAGCAGTGTCGGGACGAGCAATCAGCCCCAGCATTTT. Its translation: CASSVGTSNQPQHF.

The chain combines TRBV19 with TRBJ2-1; perhaps TRBD2 as D (5 bases). This CDR3 is 16 amino acids long. The germline V gene has CDR1 LNHDA and CDR2 SQIVND (reference sequence). Trimming took 1 base from V and 1 from J, leaving 11 bases between them. For the CDR3, the DNA is TGTGCCAGTAGTATAGCGCGGGTGGGTTCCTACAATGAGCAGTTCTTC. This sequence encodes CASSIARVGSYNEQFF.

The chain employs TRBV29-1 and TRBJ1-2, with 8 nucleotides matching TRBD1. CDR3 length: 12 amino acids. V was pared by 4 bases and J by 7 bases, with 5 bases of the junction left unmatched. Germline-derived CDR1 and CDR2 are SQVTM and ANQGSEA. This chain's CDR3 is CSVADREAGYTF. The CDR3 nucleotides are TGCAGCGTTGCGGACAGGGAGGCTGGCTACACCTTC.

This clonotype was counted ten times or more. The chain couples TRBV7-2 to TRBJ2-7; the D call may be TRBD1 or TRBD2 (6 bases each). Trimming took 8 bases from V and 2 from J, leaving 19 bases between them. The CDR3 is 15 residues long. Germline loops: CDR1 SGHTA, CDR2 FQGNSA. CDR3 in amino acids: CASRPFAGEAYEQYF. The CDR3, as DNA: TGTGCCAGCCGTCCCTTCGCAGGGGAGGCCTACGAGCAGTACTTC.

This clonotype was seen at least ten times. The chain couples TRBV30 to TRBJ1-4; D is undetermined. The CDR3 consists of 15 residues. Germline V gene sequence: CDR1 GTSNPN, CDR2 SVGIG (reference sequence). V lost 1 base and J 0 bases, leaving 9 bases between the germline ends. CDR3 nucleotide sequence: TGTGCCTGGAGTGAATACATTGCAACTAATGAAAAACTGTTTTTT. Amino acids: CAWSEYIATNEKLFF.

This clonotype was counted between two and nine times. V usage is TRBV7-6 and J usage is TRBJ2-1; TRBD1 agrees at 7 bases. J was trimmed by 1 base and V by 5 bases; bases with no gene match: 8. This CDR3 is 16 amino acids long. The germline V gene has CDR1 SGHVS and CDR2 FNYEAQ. CDR3 in amino acids: CASSMVPGGSYNEQFF. The CDR3 nucleotides read TGTGCCAGCAGCATGGTCCCAGGGGGATCCTACAATGAGCAGTTCTTC.

This clonotype was detected ten times or more. The CDR3 reads CAWQTDMNTEAFF. In DNA form, the CDR3 reads TGTGCCTGGCAGACAGATATGAACACTGAAGCTTTCTTT. The chain uses TRBV30 and TRBJ1-1, with a possible D match to TRBD1 (5 bases). Germline lookup yields CDR1 GTSNPN and CDR2 SVGIG (reference sequence). This CDR3 spans 13 amino acids. V was trimmed by 5 bases and J by 0 bases, leaving 10 bases between them.

The sample holds a few counts of this clonotype. The chain is built from TRBV7-9 and TRBJ1-5; D may be TRBD1 (6 bases). From germline, CDR1 is SEHNR and CDR2 FQNEAQ (reference sequence). Trimming pared 5 bases from V and 0 bases from J, leaving 11 bases between. This CDR3 is built from 15 residues. CDR3 in amino acids: CASSLGQNSNQPQHF. The CDR3 nucleotides read TGTGCCAGCAGCCTAGGACAGAATAGCAATCAGCCCCAGCATTTT.

The V and J genes are TRBV5-1 and TRBJ2-1, with 8 nucleotides matching TRBD1. Germline CDR1 and CDR2: SGHRS and YFSETQ. This CDR3 is 15 amino acids long. The J segment lost 1 base and the V segment lost 3 bases, leaving 3 bases of the junction unmatched. The CDR3 sequence is CASSYRQGSYNEQFF. The CDR3 coding sequence is TGCGCCAGCAGCTATAGACAGGGGTCCTACAATGAGCAGTTCTTC.

The chain couples TRBV30 to TRBJ2-7; 7 bases line up with TRBD1. This CDR3 spans 13 amino acids. After removal of 1 base from V and 2 bases from J, the junction contained 2 bases not matched to a gene. CDR1 is GTSNPN and CDR2 is SVGIG in the germline V gene (reference sequence). CDR3 DNA: TGTGCCTGGAGTGCAGGGACAGCCTACGAGCAGTACTTC. Its protein product is CAWSAGTAYEQYF.

This chain joins TRBV7-8 and TRBJ1-6, with unresolved D. Trimming pared 0 bases from V and 10 bases from J, leaving 7 bases between. In germline, CDR1 is SGHVS, CDR2 FQNEAQ. The CDR3 covers 13 residues. The CDR3 DNA sequence: TGTGCCAGCAGCTTAGCCTCCGGATCACCCCTCCACTTT. Protein sequence: CASSLASGSPLHF.

The rearrangement links TRBV4-2 to TRBJ2-7; D is perhaps TRBD1 (6 bases). Deletions cut 1 base from V and 1 base from J, with 8 bases between. CDR3 length: 14 amino acids. Germline V CDR1 and CDR2: LGHNA, YNFKEQ. CDR3 sequence (DNA): TGTGCCAGCAGCCAAGTGGGACAATCCTACGAGCAGTACTTC. Translated, it gives CASSQVGQSYEQYF.

This clonotype has a count of ten or more. The chain recombines TRBV7-9 with TRBJ1-4, with TRBD1 as a possible D gene (5 bases). This CDR3 comprises 15 residues. V was shortened by 1 base and J by 4 bases, with 10 bases between the two germline ends. Germline V gene data show CDR1 as SEHNR and CDR2 as FQNEAQ (reference sequence). The CDR3 nucleotides read TGTGCCAGCAGCTTAGTCACAGGAATTAATGAAAAACTGTTTTTT. This encodes CASSLVTGINEKLFF.